This T cell receptor (beta chain) was captured in a study of cytomegalovirus exposure and HLA in healthy donors. Study-wide results and limits: One later analysis reportedly identified an Asian-associated ancestry cluster that showed fewer N-insertions than the roughly 720-donor mean.

Primers included in the PCR were 60 Vbeta and 13 Jbeta primers. Repertoires were generated with immunoSEQ multiplex PCR, while TCRdb's copy carries only in-frame clones and drops some. The sample records over 80,000 clones, roughly 79% being singletons. Of note for this clone: Its antigen is undetermined.

The CDR3 extends over 16 amino acids. Between the trimmed V and J ends, which lost 2 bases and 5 bases, there was a span of 18 bases. Germline V lookup: CDR1 SQVTM, CDR2 ANQGSEA. This chain uses TRBV29-1 with TRBJ1-4; D might be TRBD1 (5 bases). The receptor comes from a female donor in good health and CMV-seronegative. Sequencing input: PBMCs. The CDR3 loop is CSVEFGRGTANEKLFF. Here the CDR3 DNA reads TGCAGCGTTGAATTTGGTCGCGGGACGGCGAATGAAAAACTGTTTTTT.